A selection of T cell receptor beta chains follows, all from one sample in a study of blood T cell repertoires in COVID-19. Sequenced by immunoSEQ multiplex PCR; TCRdb stores in-frame clones only, minus some. The data contain 400,000 to 500,000 clones, 85% to 90% of them singletons. Sequenced sample: PBMCs or T cells enriched from blood (not recorded which). The source of these receptors is a woman aged 40 to 50 who had recovered from COVID-19. The CDR3 runs from the conserved cysteine through the conserved F or W. A D gene is named only where the DNA matches it firmly. The listing skips clone size in some rows; elsewhere it reads once, few, many or a size class.

>TRBV10-3|-|-|TRBJ2-2
TGTGCCATCAGTGAGTCTGGGGACATCACCGGGGAGCTGTTTTTT
CAISESGDITGELFF
>TRBV19|TRBD1|once|TRBJ2-7
TGTGCCAGTAGTATTTATCTCGGACAGGGGTACGAGCAGTACTTC
CASSIYLGQGYEQYF
>TRBV11-3|-|-|TRBJ2-5
TGTGCCAGCAGCTATGGTTCAGGGGAGACCCAGTACTTC
CASSYGSGETQYF
>TRBV10-3|TRBD2|once|TRBJ2-3
TGTGCCACACAAGGCGGGGGTACAGATACGCAGTATTTT
CATQGGGTDTQYF
>TRBV11-2|TRBD1|-|TRBJ2-5
TGTGCCAGCAGCTTAAGGGACAGGGAGGCAGAGACCCAGTACTTC
CASSLRDREAETQYF
>TRBV6-5|-|-|TRBJ2-7
TGTGCCAGCAGTTACGACACAGGGAACTTTCCCTACGAGCAGTACTTC
CASSYDTGNFPYEQYF
>TRBV10-3|-|-|TRBJ1-2
TGTGCCATCAGTGGGTCAGAGTCCGAGTATGGCTACACCTTC
CAISGSESEYGYTF
>TRBV4-1|-|-|TRBJ2-7
TGCGCCAGCAGTCTTGGGGGACACTCCTACGAGCAGTACTTC
CASSLGGHSYEQYF
>TRBV6-4|-|-|TRBJ2-7
TGTGCCAGCACAACTACAGGGAAAGTTTGCGAGCAGTACTTC
CASTTTGKVCEQYF
>TRBV19|-|-|TRBJ1-1
TGTGCCAGTAGTATTAAGCGACTGAACACTGAAGCTTTCTTT
CASSIKRLNTEAFF
>TRBV19|-|once|TRBJ1-2
TGTGCCAGTAGTCCTCCACGGAACTATGGCTACACCTTC
CASSPPRNYGYTF
>TRBV2|-|-|TRBJ1-3
TGTGCCAGCAGTGACCCGGGTCGGCCTGGAAACACCATATATTTT
CASSDPGRPGNTIYF
>TRBV19|TRBD1|-|TRBJ1-2
TGTGCCAGTAGTCCCCGCCCAACAGGGGGCCAGTATGGCTACACCTTC
CASSPRPTGGQYGYTF